The 5 T cell receptor beta chains below all came from one sample that was sequenced in a study of beta chain features in type 1 diabetes (dated by TCRdb to the late 2010s). Libraries were prepared through the immunoSEQ multiplex PCR assay. The entire amount of isolated RNA was reverse transcribed using the High Capacity cDNA Reverse Transcription Kit, so the sequenced TCRB transcripts were expressed ones. TCRdb obtained this table from immuneACCESS and retained in-frame rearrangements with V and J assigned. These tables miss some clones; where compared with another copy, unresolved V genes account for less than half of the shortfall, and the remainder is unexplained. Recorded for this sample are 120,000 to 150,000 clones; around 9.3% of them occurred a single time. The top ten constitute roughly 1.3% of the sample. The sequencing input was naive CD4+ T cells from blood. In the paper's terms, the cell subset or site label means: true naive CD4+ T cells. The receptors here all came from a man younger than 35 in good health.

CDR3 region: CASSLAGGETQYF. The CDR3 region has the DNA TGTGCCAGCAGCTTAGCGGGGGGGGAGACCCAGTACTTC. This rearrangement joins TRBV7-2 to TRBJ2-5; 7 bases align to TRBD2. The CDR3 loop spans 13 amino acids. CDR1 and CDR2 (germline): SGHTA, FQGNSA. The junction had 0 bases not matched to a gene; V was cut back by 0 bases and J by 5 bases.

This clone was found a few times. The chain has TRBV19 and TRBJ2-3; the D gene is possibly TRBD2 (5 bases). Trimming pared 3 bases from V and 0 bases from J, leaving 7 bases between. Germline V lookup: CDR1 LNHDA, CDR2 SQIVND (reference sequence). The length of the CDR3 is 14 residues. CDR3 in amino acids: CASSISGSTDTQYF. CDR3 nucleotides: TGTGCCAGTAGTATCAGCGGTAGCACAGATACGCAGTATTTT.

In its sample, this clone was seen many times. The CDR3: CASTRGETQYF. DNA for the CDR3: TGTGCCAGTACTCGAGGAGAGACCCAGTACTTC. This rearrangement joins TRBV19 to TRBJ2-5; D uncertain. Per germline, CDR1 LNHDA and CDR2 SQIVND (reference sequence). V gave up 7 bases and J gave up 4 bases, with 7 bases separating them. The CDR3 length is 11 residues.

This clone was counted only a few times. The chain carries TRBV6-1 and TRBJ2-7; 7 nucleotides line up with TRBD1. CDR3 length: 14 residues. The V gene end was trimmed by 5 bases and the J gene end by 0 bases; junction bases not matched to a gene: 4. Germline CDR1 is MNHNS and CDR2 is SASEGT. CDR3 sequence (DNA): TGTGCCAGCAGTCACAGGGGAAGCTCCTACGAGCAGTACTTC. It codes for CASSHRGSSYEQYF.

In this sample, this clone turned up a few times. V and J are TRBV4-1 and TRBJ2-1, with unresolved D. Trimming removed 1 base from V and 8 bases from J, with 15 bases in between. Germline loops: CDR1 MGHRA, CDR2 YSYEKL. This CDR3 comprises 15 residues. The CDR3: CASSQVDSQYDEQFF. CDR3 DNA: TGCGCCAGCAGCCAAGTCGACTCCCAATACGATGAGCAGTTCTTC.